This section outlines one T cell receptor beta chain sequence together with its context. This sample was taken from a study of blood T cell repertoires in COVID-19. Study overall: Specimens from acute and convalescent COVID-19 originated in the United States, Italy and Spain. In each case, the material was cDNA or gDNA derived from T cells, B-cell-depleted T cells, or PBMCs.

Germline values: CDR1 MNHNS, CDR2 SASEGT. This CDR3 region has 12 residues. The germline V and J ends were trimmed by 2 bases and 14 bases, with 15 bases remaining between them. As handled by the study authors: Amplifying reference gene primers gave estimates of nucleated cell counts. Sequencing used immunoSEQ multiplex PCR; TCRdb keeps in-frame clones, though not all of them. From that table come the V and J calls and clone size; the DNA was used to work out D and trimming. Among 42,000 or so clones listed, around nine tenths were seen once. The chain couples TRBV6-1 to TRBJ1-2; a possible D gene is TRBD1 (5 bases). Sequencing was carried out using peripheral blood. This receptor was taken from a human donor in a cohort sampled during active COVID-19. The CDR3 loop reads CASSEWEGMYTF. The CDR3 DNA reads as TGTGCCAGCAGTGAATGGGAGGGGATGTATACCTTC.